These 32 T cell receptor beta chains came from one sample sequenced in a study of T-cell reconstitution after alpha-beta-depleted transplantation in children (dated by TCRdb to the mid-2010s). The library was built by means of PCR. This sample was sequenced with an Illumina HiSeq 2500. Molecular barcoding was employed in the preparation of TCR libraries, with unique molecular identifiers being used to normalize TCRbeta repertoire quantification. TCRdb reanalyzed the raw reads on its own, using fastp at Q25 for trimming and MiXCR for clone calling, and kept in-frame beta chains. Every CDR3 protein is listed once, alongside the most common genes and DNA of its rows. Present in this sample are about 230,000 distinct CDR3 sequences, 9.7% of which were seen just once. 5% to 5.5% of the sample goes to the ten largest clones. The sample in question was PBMCs from the stem cell graft donor, obtained from the stem cell graft. These receptors all stem from a human donor who donated a stem cell graft to a child with SCID.

Concerning this clonotype itself: A much more abundant neighbour one base away suggests this may be a read error. The chain joins TRBV6-1 to TRBJ2-6; D gene unclear. CDR1 and CDR2 (germline): MNHNS, SASEGT. The CDR3 is 15 amino acids. Trimming took off 9 bases at V and 0 bases at J, with 12 bases between the two ends. The CDR3 loop is CASVWAISGANVLTF. The CDR3 DNA is TGTGCCAGTGTGTGGGCGATCTCTGGGGCCAACGTCCTGACTTTC.

This clonotype appeared many times. The chain couples TRBV4-1 to TRBJ1-3; possible D gene TRBD1, 5 bases. The germline V and J ends were trimmed by 0 bases and 2 bases, with 11 bases remaining between them. This CDR3 is 16 amino acids long. Per the germline V gene, CDR1 is MGHRA and CDR2 is YSYEKL. The CDR3 is CASSQEGQGPGNTIYF. The CDR3 coding sequence is TGCGCCAGCAGCCAAGAAGGGCAGGGCCCTGGAAACACCATATATTTT.

This clonotype was observed a handful of times. V is TRBV7-9 and J is TRBJ2-2; D gene ambiguous. The V gene's germline CDR1 is SEHNR and CDR2 FQNEAQ (reference sequence). The CDR3 has 17 residues. V lost 5 bases, J lost 0 bases, and 16 bases lay in between. The CDR3 DNA reads as TGTGCCAGCAGCCGGTACTGGGGTCCCGCGAACACCGGGGAGCTGTTTTTT. This gives the protein CASSRYWGPANTGELFF.

This clonotype was observed many times. The chain combines TRBV28 with TRBJ1-2; no clear D. Germline CDR1 is MDHEN and CDR2 is SYDVKM. Trimming left V 2 bases short and J 0 bases short, with 13 bases between. This CDR3 is 16 amino acids long. CDR3 bases: TGTGCCAGCAGTTTAACCTCAGGATCACCTAACTATGGCTACACCTTC. Protein sequence: CASSLTSGSPNYGYTF.

This clonotype appeared many times. The chain carries TRBV29-1 and TRBJ1-1; no reliable D call. CDR1 and CDR2 from the germline V gene are SQVTM and ANQGSEA. With 1 base removed from V and 2 bases from J, the gap between germline ends came to 8 bases. The CDR3 spans 13 residues. This CDR3 reads CSVEVASNTEAFF. The DNA for the CDR3 is TGCAGCGTTGAAGTGGCCAGTAACACTGAAGCTTTCTTT.

This clonotype turned up a few times. One base away lies a much larger clone, so this may be a sequencing read error. The chain is built from TRBV5-5 and TRBJ1-2; a possible D gene is TRBD1 (6 bases). CDR3 length: 14 amino acids. Germline loops: CDR1 SGHKS, CDR2 YYEKEE (reference sequence). CDR3 loop: CASSSSRDNYGDTF. CDR3 DNA sequence: TGTGCCAGCAGCTCCTCCCGGGACAACTATGGCGACACCTTC.

The sample holds many counts of this clonotype. The chain carries TRBV20-1 and TRBJ2-1, with 11 bases matching TRBD1. V lost 5 bases and J lost 0; bases outside the gene matches: 0. This CDR3 is built from 14 residues. Germline CDR1 DFQATT, CDR2 SNEGSKA (reference sequence). The CDR3 loop reads CSAGTGGSYNEQFF. The CDR3 nucleotides read TGCAGTGCTGGGACAGGGGGCTCCTACAATGAGCAGTTCTTC.

Many counts were recorded for this clonotype. The chain has TRBV5-1 and TRBJ1-1; TRBD1 aligns across 8 bases. The CDR3 extends over 15 amino acids. Trimming took 4 bases from V and 0 from J; bases not matched to a gene: 5. CDR1 and CDR2 from the germline V gene are SGHRS and YFSETQ. CDR3 in amino acids: CASSEGQGLNTEAFF. In DNA form, the CDR3 reads TGCGCCAGCAGCGAAGGACAGGGTTTGAACACTGAAGCTTTCTTT.

This clonotype occurred many times. The chain recombines TRBV5-1 with TRBJ1-1; 8 nucleotides agree with TRBD1. CDR1 SGHRS and CDR2 YFSETQ come from the germline V gene. V was pared by 4 bases and J by 1 base, with 9 bases of the junction left unmatched. The CDR3 runs to 16 residues. In nucleotides, the CDR3 is TGCGCCAGCAGCCCGTTAGGTCAGGGGGCGAACACTGAAGCTTTCTTT. Amino acids: CASSPLGQGANTEAFF.

The table lists this clonotype with many counts. The CDR3 reads CASSPTGQRPYNSPLHF. CDR3 bases: TGTGCCAGCAGCCCGACGGGACAGCGTCCCTATAATTCACCCCTCCACTTT. The chain recombines TRBV13 with TRBJ1-6, with 7 nucleotides matching TRBD1. CDR3 length equals 17 residues. V lost 5 bases and J lost 2; bases outside the gene matches: 9. Germline CDR1 PRHDT, CDR2 FYEKMQ (reference sequence).

This clonotype was observed many times. This chain connects TRBV4-2 to TRBJ2-1; 8 bases map to TRBD2. Germline V gene data show CDR1 as LGHNA and CDR2 as YNFKEQ. The trim removed 3 bases at V and 4 bases at J, leaving 8 bases unmatched. The CDR3 totals 16 residues. CDR3 region: CASSQEIAGPYNEQFF. The CDR3 DNA reads as TGTGCCAGCAGCCAGGAAATAGCGGGGCCATACAATGAGCAGTTCTTC.

Ten or more counts support this clonotype. This chain connects TRBV7-8 to TRBJ2-7; 8 bases line up with TRBD1. In germline, CDR1 is SGHVS, CDR2 FQNEAQ. Trimming removed 6 bases from V and 3 bases from J; junction bases left unmatched: 4. The CDR3 is made up of 13 amino acids. CDR3 nucleotides: TGTGCCAGCAGTGACAGGGGCGGCTACGAGCAGTACTTC. This encodes CASSDRGGYEQYF.

Of note for this clonotype: The junction and the germline gene differ at one end; a read error may be behind it. The V gene is TRBV5-6, the J gene TRBJ2-7, with unresolved D. CDR1 is SGHDT and CDR2 is YYEEEE in the germline V gene. The CDR3 sequence is 15 residues long. CDR3 in amino acids: CTSSPPGRSSYEQYF. Here the CDR3 DNA reads TGTACCAGCAGCCCCCCGGGTAGGAGTTCCTACGAGCAGTACTTC.

The V gene is TRBV5-5, the J gene TRBJ2-1, with 7 bases aligning to TRBD2. The CDR3 loop spans 13 amino acids. Trimming cost V 3 bases and J 5 bases; bases outside gene matches: 2. The germline gives CDR1 SGHKS, CDR2 YYEKEE (reference sequence). The CDR3 DNA reads as TGTGCCAGCAGCTGGGGGGGTAACAATGAGCAGTTCTTC. Amino acid sequence: CASSWGGNNEQFF.

The chain uses TRBV11-1 and TRBJ2-5, with 11 bases identical to TRBD2. The germline CDR1 and CDR2 sequences are SGHAT and FQDESV (reference sequence). The ends lost 5 bases at V and 5 bases at J; junction bases unmatched: 16. The CDR3 runs 18 residues. The CDR3 DNA sequence: TGTGCCAGCAGCCCCACAACGGCCTCTAGCGGGGGGCTCGAGACCCAGTACTTC. It yields the protein CASSPTTASSGGLETQYF.

As concerns this clonotype: One end of the junction fails to match germline, which may point to a read error. This chain joins TRBV20-1 and TRBJ1-2, with D hard to call. Germline V gene lookup returns CDR1 DFQATT and CDR2 SNEGSKA (reference sequence). The CDR3 sequence is 11 residues long. Written as DNA, the CDR3 is TGCAGTGCTATTTCCAGAGAGGGCATCCCCTTC. Protein product: CSAISREGIPF.

In this sample, this clonotype turned up many times. The rearrangement links TRBV3-1 to TRBJ1-2, with D possibly matching TRBD1 (6 bases). Germline V gives CDR1 LGHDT, CDR2 YNNKEL (reference sequence). The CDR3 spans 15 residues. The ends were cut back, 1 base at V and 7 bases at J, with 16 bases in the middle. CDR3 in DNA: TGTGCCAGCAGCCAAGTAGGACAGACTCTCGGTGGCTACACCTTC. Translation: CASSQVGQTLGGYTF.

This clonotype was counted ten times or more. The genes are TRBV15 and TRBJ2-4, with 9 bases that match TRBD2. The CDR3 length is 16 residues. Trimming at V came to 1 base and at J to 9 bases, leaving 10 bases not matched to a gene. Germline V gene lookup returns CDR1 LNHNV and CDR2 YYDKDF (reference sequence). The CDR3 protein is CATSRVPSGVKRIQYF. As DNA, the CDR3 is TGTGCCACCAGCAGAGTTCCTAGCGGGGTAAAACGCATTCAGTACTTC. Variable domain in full (rest from reference TRBV15 and TRBJ2-4): DAMVIQNPRYQVTQFGKPVTLSCSQTLNHNVMYWYQQKSSQAPKLLFHYYDKDFNNEADTPDNFQSRRPNTSFCFLDIRSPGLGDTAMYLCATSRVPSGVKRIQYFGAGTRLSVL.

This clonotype was seen repeatedly, ten times or more. CDR3 in DNA: TGCGCCAGCAGCTCTCCGACCCCTCGGACTATGGCGGGTGTGACCGGGGAGCTGTTTTTT. It specifies CASSSPTPRTMAGVTGELFF. J is TRBJ2-2 and V is TRBV5-1; D possibly corresponds to TRBD2 (6 bases). The CDR3 is made up of 20 amino acids. Germline CDR1 SGHRS, CDR2 YFSETQ. V lost 3 bases to trimming and J lost 5 bases, with 29 bases between them.

Many counts were recorded for this clonotype. The chain links TRBV18 to TRBJ2-1, with D possibly being TRBD1 (5 bases). There are 16 residues in the CDR3. Between the trimmed V and J ends, which lost 3 bases and 3 bases, there was a span of 15 bases. In germline, CDR1 is KGHSH, CDR2 LQKENI. The CDR3 is CASSPGQGGFYNEQFF. The CDR3 region has the DNA TGTGCCAGCTCACCGGGCCAGGGTGGTTTCTACAATGAGCAGTTCTTC.

This clonotype was observed at least ten times. This chain links TRBV7-8 with TRBJ2-5; 14 bases fit TRBD2. V was pared by 1 base and J by 4 bases, with 2 bases of the junction left unmatched. From germline, CDR1 is SGHVS and CDR2 FQNEAQ. CDR3 length equals 16 residues. The CDR3 loop reads CASSLEGLAGVETQYF. CDR3 sequence (DNA): TGTGCCAGCAGCTTAGAGGGACTAGCGGGGGTAGAGACCCAGTACTTC. Combining the CDR3 with reference TRBV7-8 and TRBJ2-5 gives the whole variable domain GAGVSQSPRYKVAKRGQDVALRCDPISGHVSLFWYQQALGQGPEFLTYFQNEAQLDKSGLPSDRFFAERPEGSVSTLKIQRTQQEDSAVYLCASSLEGLAGVETQYFGPGTRLLVL.

This clonotype was detected a few times. The chain uses TRBV30 and TRBJ2-1, with 9 bases matching TRBD2. J lost 0 bases, V lost 5 bases, and 8 bases had no gene match. Germline lookup yields CDR1 GTSNPN and CDR2 SVGIG (reference sequence). The CDR3 totals 16 residues. CDR3 amino acids: CAWRGGRGGSYNEQFF. The DNA for the CDR3 is TGTGCCTGGCGAGGGGGGCGGGGGGGCTCCTACAATGAGCAGTTCTTC. The entire variable domain, with the rest obtained from reference TRBV30 and TRBJ2-1, is as follows: SQTIHQWPATLVQPVGSPLSLECTVEGTSNPNLYWYRQAAGRGLQLLFYSVGIGQISSEVPQNLSASRPQDRQFILSSKKLLLSDSGFYLCAWRGGRGGSYNEQFFGPGTRLTVL.

This clonotype was seen at least ten times. This sequence joins TRBV5-1 and TRBJ1-5; D call uncertain. With 0 bases removed from V and 1 base from J, the gap between germline ends came to 8 bases. Germline V CDR1 and CDR2: SGHRS, YFSETQ. CDR3 length equals 15 residues. As DNA, the CDR3 is TGCGCCAGCAGCTTGGATACGGCAAGCAATCAGCCCCAGCATTTT. Encoded protein: CASSLDTASNQPQHF. Based on the CDR3 plus reference TRBV5-1 and TRBJ1-5, the full variable domain is KAGVTQTPRYLIKTRGQQVTLSCSPISGHRSVSWYQQTPGQGLQFLFEYFSETQRNKGNFPGRFSGRQFSNSRSEMNVSTLELGDSALYLCASSLDTASNQPQHFGDGTRLSIL.

This clonotype has at least ten counts. The chain's CDR3 is CASSRGTGLGETQYF. In DNA, the CDR3 is TGTGCCAGTTCCAGGGGGACTGGCTTGGGGGAGACCCAGTACTTC. The J gene is TRBJ2-5, the V gene TRBV11-1; tentatively, D is TRBD1 (7 bases). CDR1 and CDR2 from the germline V gene are SGHAT and FQDESV (reference sequence). V was shortened by 9 bases and J by 5 bases, with 22 bases between the two germline ends. The CDR3 is made up of 15 amino acids.

This clonotype was observed a handful of times. The chain uses TRBV29-1 and TRBJ2-1, with TRBD2 as a possible D gene (6 bases). The CDR3 contains 12 residues. The germline V and J ends were trimmed by 7 bases and 12 bases, with 19 bases remaining between them. In germline, CDR1 is SQVTM, CDR2 ANQGSEA. This CDR3 is CSARADSGRQFF. The CDR3 nucleotides read TGCAGCGCCCGCGCCGACTCCGGGAGGCAGTTCTTC.

The rearrangement uses TRBV29-1 and TRBJ2-5; 8 positions match TRBD1. CDR1 and CDR2 from the germline V gene are SQVTM and ANQGSEA. J was trimmed by 4 bases and V by 2 bases; bases with no gene match: 6. The CDR3 extends over 14 amino acids. CDR3 DNA sequence: TGCAGCGTTGAACCGGACAGGGTAGGAGAGACCCAGTACTTC. Its protein is CSVEPDRVGETQYF. Complete variable domain (other parts from reference TRBV29-1 and TRBJ2-5): SAVISQKPSRDICQRGTSLTIQCQVDSQVTMMFWYRQQPGQSLTLIATANQGSEATYESGFVIDKFPISRPNLTFSTLTVSNMSPEDSSIYLCSVEPDRVGETQYFGPGTRLLVL.

This clonotype was seen ten or more times. The chain combines TRBV5-6 with TRBJ2-2; the D gene is possibly TRBD1 (6 bases). The CDR3 is 15 residues long. The germline V gene encodes CDR1 SGHDT and CDR2 YYEEEE. Trimming pared 0 bases from V and 6 bases from J, leaving 12 bases between. CDR3 in amino acids: CASSLANRAAGELFF. The CDR3 DNA follows: TGTGCCAGCAGCTTGGCCAACAGGGCAGCCGGGGAGCTGTTTTTT. The variable domain in full, completed from reference TRBV5-6 and TRBJ2-2, reads DAGVTQSPTHLIKTRGQQVTLRCSPKSGHDTVSWYQQALGQGPQFIFQYYEEEERQRGNFPDRFSGHQFPNYSSELNVNALLLGDSALYLCASSLANRAAGELFFGEGSRLTVL.

Many counts were recorded for this clonotype. The rearrangement joins TRBV12-3 or TRBV12-4 to TRBJ1-2, with 7 bases lining up with TRBD1. V trimming: 6 bases; J trimming: 0 bases; junction bases outside the gene matches: 4. The CDR3 runs 14 residues. The CDR3 loop reads CASRGTVANYGYTF. The CDR3 nucleotides are TGTGCCAGCAGGGGGACAGTAGCTAACTATGGCTACACCTTC.

This clonotype was counted many times. This chain connects TRBV11-2 to TRBJ1-3, with D unclear. In germline, CDR1 is SGHAT, CDR2 FQNNGV. The germline V and J ends were trimmed by 4 bases and 0 bases, with 7 bases remaining between them. The CDR3 has 14 amino acids. CDR3 region: CASSSPSSGNTIYF. The CDR3 DNA reads TGTGCCAGCAGCTCCCCCTCCTCTGGAAACACCATATATTTT. The whole variable domain, remainder taken from reference TRBV11-2 and TRBJ1-3, is EAGVAQSPRYKIIEKRQSVAFWCNPISGHATLYWYQQILGQGPKLLIQFQNNGVVDDSQLPKDRFSAERLKGVDSTLKIQPAKLEDSAVYLCASSSPSSGNTIYFGEGSWLTVV.

The table lists this clonotype with many counts. The junction and the germline gene differ at one end; a read error may be behind it. This chain links TRBV4-1 with TRBJ2-7; 7 bases align to TRBD1. Per germline, CDR1 MGHRA and CDR2 YSYEKL. The CDR3 has 15 residues. CDR3 sequence (DNA): TGCGCCAGCAGGCAAGCCGGGACAGCCAGCTACGAGCAGTACTTC. Translation gives CASRQAGTASYEQYF.

This clonotype was picked up many times. The chain is built from TRBV20-1 and TRBJ1-2, with D tentatively TRBD1 (5 bases). This CDR3 comprises 14 residues. Trimming cost V 0 bases and J 5 bases, with 13 bases left between them. CDR1 is DFQATT, CDR2 SNEGSKA, per germline (reference sequence). The CDR3 region has the DNA TGCAGTGCTAGAGATCCTGGGACGGCTTATGGCTACACCTTC. It is translated as CSARDPGTAYGYTF.

The chain couples TRBV20-1 to TRBJ2-3, with 8 bases matching TRBD1. V lost 3 bases to trimming and J lost 4 bases; unmatched junction nucleotides: 12. The CDR3 extends over 16 amino acids. The germline CDR1 and CDR2 sequences are DFQATT and SNEGSKA (reference sequence). CDR3 bases: TGCAGTGCTAGTGGGTCCCGGGGACAGGAACCAGATACGCAGTATTTT. Amino acid sequence: CSASGSRGQEPDTQYF.